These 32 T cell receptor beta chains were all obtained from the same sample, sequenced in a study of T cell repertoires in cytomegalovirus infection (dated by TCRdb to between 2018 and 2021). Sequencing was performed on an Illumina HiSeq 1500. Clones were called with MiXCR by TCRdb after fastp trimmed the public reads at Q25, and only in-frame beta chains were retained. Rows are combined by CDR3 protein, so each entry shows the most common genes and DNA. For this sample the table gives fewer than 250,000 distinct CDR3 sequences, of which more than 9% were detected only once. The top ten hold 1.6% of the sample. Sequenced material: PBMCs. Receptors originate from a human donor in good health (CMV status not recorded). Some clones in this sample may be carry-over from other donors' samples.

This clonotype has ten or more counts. In DNA form, the CDR3 reads TGTGCCAGCAGTTACTCGAACCGGGACATATTGGCCCAGTACTTC. Amino acid sequence: CASSYSNRDILAQYF. The chain employs TRBV6-2 or TRBV6-3 and TRBJ2-5; D may be TRBD1 (6 bases). V was shortened by 0 bases and J by 9 bases, with 17 bases between the two germline ends. CDR3 length: 15 amino acids. Germline V gene lookup returns CDR1 MNHEY and CDR2 SVGEGT.

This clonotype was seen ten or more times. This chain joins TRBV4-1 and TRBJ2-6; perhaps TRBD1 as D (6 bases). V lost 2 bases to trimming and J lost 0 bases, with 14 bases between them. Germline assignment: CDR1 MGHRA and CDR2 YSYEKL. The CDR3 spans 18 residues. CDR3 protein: CASSQPQGMSSGANVLTF. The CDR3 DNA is TGCGCCAGCAGCCAACCACAGGGTATGAGCTCTGGGGCCAACGTCCTGACTTTC.

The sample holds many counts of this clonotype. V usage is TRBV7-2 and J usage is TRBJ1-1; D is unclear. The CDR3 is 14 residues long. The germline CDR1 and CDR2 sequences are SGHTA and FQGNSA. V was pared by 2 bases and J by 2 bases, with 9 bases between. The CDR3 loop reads CASSLYPDNTEAFF. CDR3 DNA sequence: TGTGCCAGCAGCTTATATCCGGATAACACTGAAGCTTTCTTT.

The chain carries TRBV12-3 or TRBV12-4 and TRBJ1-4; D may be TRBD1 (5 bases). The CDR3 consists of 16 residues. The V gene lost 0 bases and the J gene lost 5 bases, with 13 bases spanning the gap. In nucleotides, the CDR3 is TGTGCCAGCAGTTTAGCCCTCCCCGGGGGAAATGAAAAACTGTTTTTT. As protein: CASSLALPGGNEKLFF.

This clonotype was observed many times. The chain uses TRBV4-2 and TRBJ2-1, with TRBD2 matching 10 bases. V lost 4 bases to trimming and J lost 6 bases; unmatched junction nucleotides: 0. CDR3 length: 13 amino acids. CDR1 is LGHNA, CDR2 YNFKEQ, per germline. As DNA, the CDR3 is TGTGCCAGCAGCCGGACTAGCGGCAATGAGCAGTTCTTC. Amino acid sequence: CASSRTSGNEQFF.

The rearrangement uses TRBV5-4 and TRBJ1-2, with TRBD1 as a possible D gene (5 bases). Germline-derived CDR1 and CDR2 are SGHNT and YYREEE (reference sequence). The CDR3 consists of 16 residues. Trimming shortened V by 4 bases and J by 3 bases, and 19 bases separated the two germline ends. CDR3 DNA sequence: TGTGCCAGCAGCCCGCCCCCAGGGACCTCTGACTATGGCTACACCTTC. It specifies CASSPPPGTSDYGYTF.

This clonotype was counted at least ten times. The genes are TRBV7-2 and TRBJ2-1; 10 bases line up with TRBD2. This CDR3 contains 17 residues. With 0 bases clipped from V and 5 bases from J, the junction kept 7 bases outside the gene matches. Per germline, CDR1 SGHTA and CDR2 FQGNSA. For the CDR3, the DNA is TGTGCCAGCAGCTTAGCGTCAGCGCTAGCGGGGGACAATGAGCAGTTCTTC. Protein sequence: CASSLASALAGDNEQFF. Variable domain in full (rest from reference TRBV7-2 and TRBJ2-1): GAGVSQSPSNKVTEKGKDVELRCDPISGHTALYWYRQSLGQGLEFLIYFQGNSAPDKSGLPSDRFSAERTGGSVSTLTIQRTQQEDSAVYLCASSLASALAGDNEQFFGPGTRLTVL.

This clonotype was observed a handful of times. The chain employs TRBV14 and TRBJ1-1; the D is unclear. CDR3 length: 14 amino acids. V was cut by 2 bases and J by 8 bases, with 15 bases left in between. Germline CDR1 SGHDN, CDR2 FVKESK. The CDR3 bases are TGTGCCAGCAGCCAAAATCGGGGAGCGGGGGAAGCTTTCTTT. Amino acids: CASSQNRGAGEAFF. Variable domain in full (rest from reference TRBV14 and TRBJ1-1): EAGVTQFPSHSVIEKGQTVTLRCDPISGHDNLYWYRRVMGKEIKFLLHFVKESKQDESGMPNNRFLAERTGGTYSTLKVQPAELEDSGVYFCASSQNRGAGEAFFGQGTRLTVV.

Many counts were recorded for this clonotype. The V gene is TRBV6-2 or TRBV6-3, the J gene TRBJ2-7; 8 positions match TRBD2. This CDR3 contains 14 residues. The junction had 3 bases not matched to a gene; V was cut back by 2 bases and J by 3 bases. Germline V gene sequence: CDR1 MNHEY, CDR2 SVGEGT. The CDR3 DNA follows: TGTGCCAGCAGTTACCGGGCGGGGGGCTACGAGCAGTACTTC. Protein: CASSYRAGGYEQYF.

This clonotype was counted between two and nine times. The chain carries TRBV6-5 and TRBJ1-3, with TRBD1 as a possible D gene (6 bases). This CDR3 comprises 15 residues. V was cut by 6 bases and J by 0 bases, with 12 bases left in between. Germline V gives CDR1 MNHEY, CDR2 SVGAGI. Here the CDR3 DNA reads TGTGCCAGCAGCCCTACAGGGAGCTCTGGAAACACCATATATTTT. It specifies CASSPTGSSGNTIYF.

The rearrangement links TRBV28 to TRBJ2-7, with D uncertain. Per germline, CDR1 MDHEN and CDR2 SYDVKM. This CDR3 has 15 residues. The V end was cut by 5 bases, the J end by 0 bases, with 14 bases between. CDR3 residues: CASSRPPPSSYEQYF. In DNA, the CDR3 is TGTGCCAGCAGTCGGCCCCCCCCGAGCTCCTACGAGCAGTACTTC.

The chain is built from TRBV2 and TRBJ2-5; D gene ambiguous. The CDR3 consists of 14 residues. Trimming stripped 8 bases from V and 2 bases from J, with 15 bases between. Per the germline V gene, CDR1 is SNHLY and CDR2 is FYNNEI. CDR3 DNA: TGTGCCAGCTCCGGACGGGCGGAACAAGAGACCCAGTACTTC. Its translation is CASSGRAEQETQYF.

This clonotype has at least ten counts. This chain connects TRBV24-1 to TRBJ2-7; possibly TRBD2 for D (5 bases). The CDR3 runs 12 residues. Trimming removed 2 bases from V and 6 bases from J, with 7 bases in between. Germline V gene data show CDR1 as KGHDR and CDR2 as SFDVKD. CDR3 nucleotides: TGTGCCACCAGTGATTCGGACTTCGAGCAGTACTTC. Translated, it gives CATSDSDFEQYF.

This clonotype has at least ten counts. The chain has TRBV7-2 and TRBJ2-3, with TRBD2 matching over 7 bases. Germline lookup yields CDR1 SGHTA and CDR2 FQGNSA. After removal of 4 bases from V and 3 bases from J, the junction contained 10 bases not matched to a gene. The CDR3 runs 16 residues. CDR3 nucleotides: TGTGCCAGCAGCTGGGGCACGGGGGAGGGAACAGATACGCAGTATTTT. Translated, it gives CASSWGTGEGTDTQYF. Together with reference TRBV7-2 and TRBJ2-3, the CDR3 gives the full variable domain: GAGVSQSPSNKVTEKGKDVELRCDPISGHTALYWYRQSLGQGLEFLIYFQGNSAPDKSGLPSDRFSAERTGGSVSTLTIQRTQQEDSAVYLCASSWGTGEGTDTQYFGPGTRLTVL.

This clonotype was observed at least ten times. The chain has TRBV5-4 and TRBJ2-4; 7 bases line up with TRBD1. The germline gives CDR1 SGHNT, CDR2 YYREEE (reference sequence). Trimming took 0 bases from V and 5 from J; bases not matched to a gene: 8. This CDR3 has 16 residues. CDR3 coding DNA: TGTGCCAGCAGCTTGGGGGTACGGCAGGGGGAAAACATTCAGTACTTC. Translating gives CASSLGVRQGENIQYF. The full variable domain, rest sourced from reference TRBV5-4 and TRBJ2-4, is ETGVTQSPTHLIKTRGQQVTLRCSSQSGHNTVSWYQQALGQGPQFIFQYYREEENGRGNFPPRFSGLQFPNYSSELNVNALELDDSALYLCASSLGVRQGENIQYFGAGTRLSVL.

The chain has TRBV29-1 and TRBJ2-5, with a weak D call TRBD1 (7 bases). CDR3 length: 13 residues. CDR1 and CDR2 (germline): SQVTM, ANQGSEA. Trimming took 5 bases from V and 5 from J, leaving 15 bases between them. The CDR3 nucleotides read TGCAGCGTTACAGGGGAGGCTGTGGAGACCCAGTACTTC. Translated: CSVTGEAVETQYF.

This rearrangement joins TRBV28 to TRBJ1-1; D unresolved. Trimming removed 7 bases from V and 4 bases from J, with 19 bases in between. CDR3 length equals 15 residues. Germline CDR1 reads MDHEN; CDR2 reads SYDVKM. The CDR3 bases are TGTGCCAGCACCCCCCTAAGGGCGTTGAGCACTGAAGCTTTCTTT. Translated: CASTPLRALSTEAFF.

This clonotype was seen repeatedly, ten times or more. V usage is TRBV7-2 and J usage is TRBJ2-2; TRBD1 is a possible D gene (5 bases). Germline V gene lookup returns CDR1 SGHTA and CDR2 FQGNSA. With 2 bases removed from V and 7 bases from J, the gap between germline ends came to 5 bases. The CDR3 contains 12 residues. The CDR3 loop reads CASSLQGGELFF. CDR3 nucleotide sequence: TGTGCCAGCAGCTTACAGGGCGGGGAGCTGTTTTTT.

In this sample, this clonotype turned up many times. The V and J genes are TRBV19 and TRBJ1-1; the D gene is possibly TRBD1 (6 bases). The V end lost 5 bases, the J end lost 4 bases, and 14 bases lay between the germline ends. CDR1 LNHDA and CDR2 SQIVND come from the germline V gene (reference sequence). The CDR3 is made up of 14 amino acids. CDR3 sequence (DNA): TGTGCCAGTAGTGTACAGGGAACGGGCACTGAAGCTTTCTTT. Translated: CASSVQGTGTEAFF.

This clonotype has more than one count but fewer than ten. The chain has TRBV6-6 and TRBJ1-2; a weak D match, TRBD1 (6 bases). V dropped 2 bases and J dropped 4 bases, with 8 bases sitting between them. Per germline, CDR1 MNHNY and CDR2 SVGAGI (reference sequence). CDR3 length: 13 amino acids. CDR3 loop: CASSYGGAYGYTF. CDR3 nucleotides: TGTGCCAGCAGTTACGGGGGGGCCTATGGCTACACCTTC.

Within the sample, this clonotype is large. CDR3 sequence: CASSLTGAGSEAFF. For the CDR3, the DNA is TGTGCCAGCAGCTTAACAGGGGCGGGTTCTGAAGCTTTCTTT. The J gene is TRBJ1-1, the V gene TRBV7-3; the D gene is possibly TRBD1 (5 bases). The length of the CDR3 is 14 residues. Trimming took off 0 bases at V and 6 bases at J, with 11 bases between the two ends. Germline assignment: CDR1 SGHTA and CDR2 FQGTGA.

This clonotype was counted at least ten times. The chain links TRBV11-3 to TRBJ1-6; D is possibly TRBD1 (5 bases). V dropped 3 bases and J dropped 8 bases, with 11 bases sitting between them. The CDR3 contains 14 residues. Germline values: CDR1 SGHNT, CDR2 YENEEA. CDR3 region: CASSLGQTDSPLHF. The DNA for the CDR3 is TGTGCCAGCAGCTTGGGGCAGACAGATTCACCCCTCCACTTT.

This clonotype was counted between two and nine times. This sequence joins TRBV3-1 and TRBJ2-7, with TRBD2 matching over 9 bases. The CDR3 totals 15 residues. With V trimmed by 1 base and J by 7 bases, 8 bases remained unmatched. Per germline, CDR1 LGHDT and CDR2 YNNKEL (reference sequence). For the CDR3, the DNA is TGTGCCAGCAGCCAAGGGCCTAGCGGGGTTAGAGAGCAGTACTTC. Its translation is CASSQGPSGVREQYF.

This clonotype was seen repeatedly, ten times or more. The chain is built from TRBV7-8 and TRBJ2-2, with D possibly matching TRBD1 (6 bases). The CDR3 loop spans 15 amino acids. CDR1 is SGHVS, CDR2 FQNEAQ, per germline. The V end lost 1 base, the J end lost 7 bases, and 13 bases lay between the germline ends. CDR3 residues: CASSLVLDRNGELFF. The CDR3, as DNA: TGTGCCAGCAGCTTAGTTCTGGACAGAAACGGGGAGCTGTTTTTT. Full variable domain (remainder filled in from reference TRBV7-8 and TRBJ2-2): GAGVSQSPRYKVAKRGQDVALRCDPISGHVSLFWYQQALGQGPEFLTYFQNEAQLDKSGLPSDRFFAERPEGSVSTLKIQRTQQEDSAVYLCASSLVLDRNGELFFGEGSRLTVL.

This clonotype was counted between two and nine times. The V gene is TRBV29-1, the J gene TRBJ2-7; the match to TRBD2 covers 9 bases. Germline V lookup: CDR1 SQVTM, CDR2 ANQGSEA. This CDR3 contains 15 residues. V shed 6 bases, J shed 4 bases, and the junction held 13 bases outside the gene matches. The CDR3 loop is CSVAYGLAKGYEQYF. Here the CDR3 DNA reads TGCAGCGTCGCTTATGGACTAGCGAAAGGGTACGAGCAGTACTTC.

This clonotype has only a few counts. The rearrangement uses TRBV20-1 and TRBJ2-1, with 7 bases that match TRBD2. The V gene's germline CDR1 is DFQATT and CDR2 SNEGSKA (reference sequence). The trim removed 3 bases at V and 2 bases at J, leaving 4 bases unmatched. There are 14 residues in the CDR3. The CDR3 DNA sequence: TGCAGTGCTAGCAGCGGGGCAACCTACAATGAGCAGTTCTTC. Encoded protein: CSASSGATYNEQFF.

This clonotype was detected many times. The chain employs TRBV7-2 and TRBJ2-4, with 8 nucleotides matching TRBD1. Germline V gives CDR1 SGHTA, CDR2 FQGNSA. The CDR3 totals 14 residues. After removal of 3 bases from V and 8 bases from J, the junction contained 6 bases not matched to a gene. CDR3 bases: TGTGCCAGCAGCTTCGGGGCACAGGGGGACATTCAGTACTTC. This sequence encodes CASSFGAQGDIQYF.

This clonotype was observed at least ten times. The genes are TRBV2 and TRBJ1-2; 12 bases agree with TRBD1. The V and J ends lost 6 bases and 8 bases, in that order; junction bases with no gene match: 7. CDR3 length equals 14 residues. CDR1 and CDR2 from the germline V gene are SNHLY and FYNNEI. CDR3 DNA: TGTGCCAGCAGCCCGGGACAGGGGGCGCGGGGCTACACCTTC. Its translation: CASSPGQGARGYTF.

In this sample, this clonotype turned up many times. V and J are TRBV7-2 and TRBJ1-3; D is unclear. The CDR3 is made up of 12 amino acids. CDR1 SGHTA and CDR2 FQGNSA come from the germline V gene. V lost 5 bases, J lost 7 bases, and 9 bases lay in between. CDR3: CASSPNRNTIYF. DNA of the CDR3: TGTGCCAGCAGCCCCAATCGGAACACCATATATTTT.

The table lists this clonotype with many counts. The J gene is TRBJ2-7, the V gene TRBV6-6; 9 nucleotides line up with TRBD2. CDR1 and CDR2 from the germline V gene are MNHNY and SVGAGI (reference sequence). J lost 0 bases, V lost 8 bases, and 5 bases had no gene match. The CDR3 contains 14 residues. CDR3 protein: CASRPAGGSYEQYF. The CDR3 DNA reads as TGTGCCAGCCGGCCAGCGGGAGGCTCCTACGAGCAGTACTTC.

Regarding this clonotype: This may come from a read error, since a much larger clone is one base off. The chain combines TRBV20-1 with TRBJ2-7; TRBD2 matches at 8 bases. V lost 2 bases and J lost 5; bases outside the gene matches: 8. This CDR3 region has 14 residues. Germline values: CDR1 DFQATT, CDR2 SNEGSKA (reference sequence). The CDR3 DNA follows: TGCAGTGCTAGAAAGCGGGAGAACCCCCACGAGCAGTACTTC. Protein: CSARKRENPHEQYF.

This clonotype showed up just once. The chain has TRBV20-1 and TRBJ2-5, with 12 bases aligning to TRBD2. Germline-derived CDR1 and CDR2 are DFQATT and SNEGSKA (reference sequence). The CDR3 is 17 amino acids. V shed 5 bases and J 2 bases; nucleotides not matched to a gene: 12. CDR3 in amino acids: CSAGLTGTSGLQETQYF. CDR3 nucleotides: TGCAGTGCTGGATTAACCGGGACTAGCGGGCTGCAAGAGACCCAGTACTTC.